These 30 T cell receptor beta chains share one sample of origin, sequenced in a study of blood T cell repertoires in COVID-19. Assay: immunoSEQ multiplex PCR; the TCRdb copy retains only in-frame clones and omits some. Among over 350,000 clones listed, roughly 85% were seen once. The sequenced sample consisted of peripheral blood. The source of these receptors is a woman between 25 and 40 years old with active or convalescent COVID-19.

V usage is TRBV12-5 and J usage is TRBJ2-7; D unresolved. Germline V CDR1 and CDR2: LGHNT, FRNRAP. CDR3 length equals 11 residues. The ends were cut back, 8 bases at V and 2 bases at J, with 7 bases in the middle. Here the CDR3 reads CASTPAYEQYF. CDR3 nucleotides: TGTGCTAGTACCCCAGCCTACGAGCAGTACTTC.

V is TRBV5-6 and J is TRBJ2-7, with TRBD1 matching over 7 bases. Germline V gene data show CDR1 as SGHDT and CDR2 as YYEEEE. This CDR3 contains 13 residues. V lost 8 bases to trimming and J lost 1 base; unmatched junction nucleotides: 6. The CDR3 DNA reads as TGTGCCAGTCACAGGGGACCTTCCTACGAGCAGTACTTC. It translates to CASHRGPSYEQYF.

The rearrangement links TRBV12-5 to TRBJ1-6, with 7 bases that match TRBD1. The trim removed 0 bases at V and 6 bases at J, leaving 8 bases unmatched. CDR1 and CDR2 from the germline V gene are LGHNT and FRNRAP. The CDR3 has 17 residues. Written as DNA, the CDR3 is TGTGCTAGTGGTTTGGTACTCGGGGACAGTGCTAATTCACCCCTCCACTTT. As protein: CASGLVLGDSANSPLHF. Supplemented by reference TRBV12-5 and TRBJ1-6, the full variable domain reads DARVTQTPRHKVTEMGQEVTMRCQPILGHNTVFWYRQTMMQGLELLAYFRNRAPLDDSGMPKDRFSAEMPDATLATLKIQPSEPRDSAVYFCASGLVLGDSANSPLHFGNGTRLTVT.

The V gene is TRBV4-2, the J gene TRBJ2-5, with a possible D match to TRBD1 (6 bases). This CDR3 region has 16 residues. Germline V lookup: CDR1 LGHNA, CDR2 YNFKEQ. V was pared by 0 bases and J by 4 bases, with 15 bases between. The CDR3 DNA follows: TGTGCCAGCAGCCAAGATCCCAGGGGAAGGCTAGAGACCCAGTACTTC. It is translated as CASSQDPRGRLETQYF.

The chain is built from TRBV6-5 and TRBJ2-1, with TRBD2 identical over 10 bases. From germline, CDR1 is MNHEY and CDR2 SVGAGI. J was trimmed by 9 bases and V by 6 bases; bases with no gene match: 11. The CDR3 runs 15 residues. The CDR3 region is CASRVAGGPGGEQFF. Written as DNA, the CDR3 is TGTGCCAGCAGGGTAGCGGGAGGCCCTGGGGGTGAGCAGTTCTTC.

The rearrangement links TRBV27 to TRBJ1-1; D may be TRBD1 (5 bases). The CDR3 is made up of 16 amino acids. Germline V gene lookup returns CDR1 MNHEY and CDR2 SMNVEV (reference sequence). V lost 5 bases and J lost 0, with 16 bases in between. CDR3 in amino acids: CASSEFREAMNTEAFF. In DNA form, the CDR3 reads TGTGCCAGCAGTGAGTTCAGGGAAGCCATGAACACTGAAGCTTTCTTT.

The chain combines TRBV5-1 with TRBJ2-1, with 13 bases identical to TRBD2. The CDR3 is 16 residues long. The germline V gene encodes CDR1 SGHRS and CDR2 YFSETQ. Trimming at V came to 2 bases and at J to 9 bases, leaving 8 bases not matched to a gene. The CDR3 reads CASSFRTSGRQGEQFF. CDR3 sequence (DNA): TGCGCCAGCAGCTTTAGGACTAGCGGGAGACAGGGTGAGCAGTTCTTC.

The J gene is TRBJ2-7, the V gene TRBV7-6, with 9 bases that match TRBD1. CDR1 is SGHVS and CDR2 is FNYEAQ in the germline V gene. V gave up 4 bases and J gave up 5 bases; unmatched junction bases: 9. The CDR3 runs 15 residues. The CDR3 loop is CASSWRAGTGNEQYF. The CDR3 bases are TGTGCCAGCAGCTGGAGAGCCGGGACAGGGAACGAGCAGTACTTC.

V is TRBV5-1 and J is TRBJ2-2; 8 bases agree with TRBD2. The CDR3 spans 15 residues. The germline V gene encodes CDR1 SGHRS and CDR2 YFSETQ. Germline trimming cut 0 bases from V and 7 bases from J; bases unmatched to any gene: 5. CDR3 residues: CASSLDGRGDGELFF. The CDR3 region has the DNA TGCGCCAGCAGCTTGGACGGGAGGGGTGACGGGGAGCTGTTTTTT.

The V gene is TRBV6-1, the J gene TRBJ1-2, with 8 nucleotides matching TRBD1. CDR1 is MNHNS and CDR2 is SASEGT in the germline V gene. This CDR3 has 17 amino acids. The trim removed 1 base at V and 4 bases at J, leaving 11 bases unmatched. The CDR3: CASSEVPSGGFAYGYTF. The CDR3 nucleotides read TGTGCCAGCAGTGAAGTACCGTCAGGGGGCTTCGCCTATGGCTACACCTTC.

The chain recombines TRBV3-1 (or the pseudogene TRBV3-2) with TRBJ2-6; possible D gene TRBD2, 6 bases. V lost 5 bases and J lost 2, with 10 bases in between. The germline V gene encodes CDR1 LGHDT and CDR2 YNNKEL (reference sequence). The CDR3 totals 15 residues. CDR3 coding DNA: TGTGCCAGCAGCTACCGCGGGGCTGGGGCCAACGTCCTGACTTTC. This translates into CASSYRGAGANVLTF.

Details on this clone: Within the sample, other DNA sequences also encode this same CDR3. The V gene is TRBV5-1, the J gene TRBJ1-5; 10 bases align to TRBD1. The CDR3 has 16 residues. V dropped 4 bases and J dropped 1; count of bases not matched to a gene: 5. Per germline, CDR1 SGHRS and CDR2 YFSETQ. CDR3 sequence (DNA): TGCGCCAGCAGCCCCGGGGACAGGGGAAGCAATCAGCCCCAGCATTTT. Translating it yields CASSPGDRGSNQPQHF.

The chain recombines TRBV19 with TRBJ2-2; no definite D call. V was pared by 6 bases and J by 1 base, with 6 bases between. The CDR3 covers 13 residues. In germline, CDR1 is LNHDA, CDR2 SQIVND (reference sequence). The CDR3: CASSPRNTGELFF. CDR3 bases: TGTGCCAGTAGCCCGAGGAACACCGGGGAGCTGTTTTTT.

This clone was detected once. This chain connects TRBV7-9 to TRBJ2-2; tentatively, D is TRBD2 (7 bases). Germline V lookup: CDR1 SEHNR, CDR2 FQNEAQ (reference sequence). There are 17 residues in the CDR3. V was clipped by 5 bases and J by 3 bases, with 19 bases between them. The CDR3 loop reads CASSNAYGGADTGELFF. CDR3 coding DNA: TGTGCCAGCAGCAACGCGTATGGGGGGGCCGACACCGGGGAGCTGTTTTTT.

In this sample, this clone turned up once. The CDR3 sequence is CASSTSTGQGYFNEQFF. CDR3 DNA: TGTGCCAGCAGCACATCAACGGGACAGGGTTATTTTAATGAGCAGTTCTTC. This rearrangement joins TRBV21-1 to TRBJ2-1; the table names TRBD1, a call not compared with the DNA. TRBV21-1 is reported as a pseudogene. This CDR3 is built from 17 residues.

The CDR3: CASSPTSRVEQFF. Here the CDR3 DNA reads TGTGCCAGCAGTCCGACTAGCCGAGTTGAGCAGTTCTTC. The J gene is TRBJ2-1, the V gene TRBV2; 7 bases align to TRBD2. Germline CDR1 is SNHLY and CDR2 is FYNNEI. The CDR3 spans 13 residues. V trimming: 5 bases; J trimming: 9 bases; junction bases outside the gene matches: 7.

To note about this clone: One end of the junction is discordant with germline, which a read error may explain. V gene TRBV11-2 combines with J gene TRBJ2-7; no clear D gene. CDR1 is SGHAT and CDR2 is FQNNGV in the germline V gene. The CDR3 runs 13 residues. This CDR3 reads CASSLDVTYEQYF. For the CDR3, the DNA is TGTGCCAGCAGTTTAGACGTTACCTACGAGCAGTACTTC.

The chain employs TRBV5-1 and TRBJ1-2; 9 bases fit TRBD1. This CDR3 region has 15 residues. CDR1 is SGHRS, CDR2 YFSETQ, per germline. J was trimmed by 6 bases and V by 0 bases; bases with no gene match: 6. This CDR3 is CASSLAGTGLDGYTF. Written as DNA, the CDR3 is TGCGCCAGCAGCTTGGCCGGGACAGGGTTAGATGGCTACACCTTC.

The chain carries TRBV6-5 and TRBJ1-4; 8 nucleotides line up with TRBD1. The J segment lost 8 bases and the V segment lost 7 bases, leaving 9 bases of the junction unmatched. Germline V gene lookup returns CDR1 MNHEY and CDR2 SVGAGI. The CDR3 is made up of 14 amino acids. The CDR3, as DNA: TGTGCCAGCACTACAGGACAGGGTCGGGAAAAACTGTTTTTT. It is translated as CASTTGQGREKLFF.

V gene TRBV5-1 combines with J gene TRBJ1-1, with D unresolved. With 1 base removed from V and 3 bases from J, the gap between germline ends came to 10 bases. CDR1 SGHRS and CDR2 YFSETQ come from the germline V gene. The CDR3 contains 14 residues. The CDR3 protein is CASSLLGSDTEAFF. CDR3 DNA sequence: TGCGCCAGCAGCTTGTTGGGCTCAGACACTGAAGCTTTCTTT.

This rearrangement joins TRBV18 to TRBJ2-5; D not certain. The germline V gene has CDR1 KGHSH and CDR2 LQKENI. The CDR3 loop spans 14 amino acids. V was clipped by 3 bases and J by 3 bases, with 11 bases between them. For the CDR3, the DNA is TGTGCCAGCTCACCGCCGCCTACTGAAGAGACCCAGTACTTC. Translated: CASSPPPTEETQYF. Complete variable domain (other parts from reference TRBV18 and TRBJ2-5): NAGVMQNPRHLVRRRGQEARLRCSPMKGHSHVYWYRQLPEEGLKFMVYLQKENIIDESGMPKERFSAEFPKEGPSILRIQQVVRGDSAAYFCASSPPPTEETQYFGPGTRLLVL.

CDR3 sequence (DNA): TGTGCCAGCTCACCGCTAGCTACTGCCGCTGAAGCTTTCTTT. It specifies CASSPLATAAEAFF. The J gene is TRBJ1-1, the V gene TRBV18; no clear D gene. Germline V CDR1 and CDR2: KGHSH, LQKENI. The CDR3 covers 14 residues. Trimming took off 3 bases at V and 6 bases at J, with 14 bases between the two ends.

The chain joins TRBV19 to TRBJ1-6, with 8 bases lining up with TRBD1. With V trimmed by 9 bases and J by 5 bases, 3 bases remained unmatched. The CDR3 consists of 13 residues. Germline V CDR1 and CDR2: LNHDA, SQIVND (reference sequence). CDR3 region: CASRGQNNSPLHF. The CDR3 DNA is TGTGCCAGCAGGGGGCAGAATAATTCACCCCTCCACTTT.

The chain is built from TRBV21-1 and TRBJ2-6; the table's D call, TRBD2, was not checked against the DNA. TRBV21-1 is noted as a pseudogene. This CDR3 region has 18 residues. The CDR3, as DNA: TGTGCCAGCAGCAAAGGACTAGCGGGAGTCTCTGGGGCCAACGTCCTGACTTTC. Translating gives CASSKGLAGVSGANVLTF.

The chain employs TRBV2 and TRBJ1-1; 10 bases line up with TRBD1. With 6 bases clipped from V and 4 bases from J, the junction kept 11 bases outside the gene matches. CDR3 length: 16 residues. The germline V gene has CDR1 SNHLY and CDR2 FYNNEI. The CDR3 DNA follows: TGTGCCAGCAGGACAGGGGGCGCGCGGGGGATCACTGAAGCTTTCTTT. Translation: CASRTGGARGITEAFF.

The chain has TRBV6-4 and TRBJ1-1, with D unresolved. This CDR3 contains 15 residues. The germline gives CDR1 MRHNA, CDR2 SNTAGT. V dropped 6 bases and J dropped 1 base, with 15 bases sitting between them. Here the CDR3 DNA reads TGTGCCAGCAGCCCCACATCGCGGGCGAACACTGAAGCTTTCTTT. It specifies CASSPTSRANTEAFF.

This rearrangement joins TRBV13 to TRBJ2-7, with a possible D match to TRBD2 (5 bases). Trimming took off 2 bases at V and 2 bases at J, with 13 bases between the two ends. The CDR3 loop spans 15 amino acids. The V gene's germline CDR1 is PRHDT and CDR2 FYEKMQ (reference sequence). As DNA, the CDR3 is TGTGCCAGCAGCTTAATGGAGGCCCCTGCCTACGAGCAGTACTTC. Residues: CASSLMEAPAYEQYF.

CDR3 nucleotide sequence: TGTGCCAGCAGTTACTCGAAACGGGTCACGCTACATGGCTACACCTTC. Amino acid sequence: CASSYSKRVTLHGYTF. The genes are TRBV6-5 and TRBJ1-2; D unclear. CDR1 MNHEY and CDR2 SVGAGI come from the germline V gene. V was cut by 0 bases and J by 6 bases, with 17 bases left in between. This CDR3 is built from 16 residues.

V gene TRBV4-1 combines with J gene TRBJ2-1; 9 nucleotides line up with TRBD2. The CDR3 is 17 residues long. V was clipped by 0 bases and J by 10 bases; unmatched bases: 13. Germline loops: CDR1 MGHRA, CDR2 YSYEKL. The CDR3 coding sequence is TGCGCCAGCAGCCAAGAGGGATTAGCGGGGGCCCCCCTCGAGCAGTTCTTC. Its protein is CASSQEGLAGAPLEQFF.

V usage is TRBV18 and J usage is TRBJ2-7; TRBD2 matches 10 bases. Germline-derived CDR1 and CDR2 are KGHSH and LQKENI. The J segment lost 2 bases and the V segment lost 3 bases, leaving 10 bases of the junction unmatched. The CDR3 runs to 17 residues. The CDR3 region is CASSPVTSGLRPYEQYF. The CDR3 DNA follows: TGTGCCAGCTCACCGGTGACTAGCGGGTTAAGACCCTACGAGCAGTACTTC.